These T cell receptor beta chains were read from a single sample in a study of cytomegalovirus exposure and HLA in healthy donors. The repertoire was sequenced with immunoSEQ multiplex PCR; TCRdb's copy has only in-frame clones and lacks some. The data hold 120,000 or so clones, with approximately 80% observed a single time. The specimen sequenced was PBMCs. All receptors come from a male donor in good health and CMV-seropositive. Each CDR3 is given without its conserved first and last residue. Fields, in order: D gene, V gene, clone size, CDR3 protein. The D gene is left open where the match is weak. A row's size may be missing; if present it is once, few, many or a size class.

.	TRBV5-4	.	ASSSAGGRASEKLF
TRBD2	TRBV7-9	.	SSSFPLAGGYEQY
.	TRBV9	.	ASSAPGETQY
TRBD2	TRBV15	.	ATGLAGGPPFIDTQY
.	TRBV5-6	few	ASSSDSLKEQF
TRBD2	TRBV28	.	ASNQLAGGREQY
TRBD2	TRBV7-6	.	ASSRGTSRTYEQY
TRBD2	TRBV28	.	ASRPPAGTSSYEQY
TRBD1	TRBV7-3	.	ASSLIGQGGETQY
.	TRBV19	.	ASSFREGSNQPQH
.	TRBV19	.	ASSIENRAEETQY
.	TRBV5-4	.	ASSPGGRAYNEQF
.	TRBV20-1	.	SASSAGYT
.	TRBV13	.	ASSLGTGAGNEQF
.	TRBV7-9	.	ASSLSGSTDTQY
TRBD1	TRBV25-1	.	ASSEMRGLTGELF
TRBD1	TRBV29-1	.	SARQGPYEQY
.	TRBV9	few	ASSVAPLDNYEQY
TRBD2	TRBV29-1	few	SVMGGGRVYNEQF
.	TRBV28	.	ASINTGLDYEQY
.	TRBV9	few	ASSSGPGGDSQY
.	TRBV4-3	.	ASSQDDGKDTQY
TRBD2	TRBV29-1	.	RGRGLPYEQY
.	TRBV27	.	ASTLASGQWDTQY
TRBD1	TRBV20-1	.	SPQGARAF
.	TRBV4-1	.	ASSQMAEETQY
.	TRBV28	few	ASSLYDSSYEQY
.	TRBV5-6	once	ASLGSGRGSSYEQY
.	TRBV29-1	.	SVGGGGNQPQH
TRBD2	TRBV2	.	ASSEGLAGVARSGEQY
TRBD1	TRBV28	.	ASSLGTGGFNQPQH
TRBD2	TRBV5-1	.	ASSQMTSGTSYNEQF
TRBD2	TRBV7-3	.	ASSLSGGAYEQY
.	TRBV4-2	.	ASSQDGGQTSYEQY
.	TRBV7-2	.	ASSLDPGRGYEQY
.	TRBV5-4	.	ASSLGAEPANEQF
TRBD1	TRBV6-5	.	ASSYTYRGLYEQY
.	TRBV11-3	.	ASSLARNEQF
.	TRBV11-3	.	ASSLAREGETQY
.	TRBV5-6	.	ASSLASAGRTDTQY
TRBD2	TRBV11-3	.	ASSLAGRAIDTQY
.	TRBV7-2	.	ASSLEDAGELF
.	TRBV7-8	.	ASSSATGEQY
.	TRBV29-1	.	SVVGGGTEAF
.	TRBV28	few	ASVNMNTEAF
TRBD2	TRBV7-9	few	ASSLVAGAGGEQF
.	TRBV11-3	.	ASSPRFGNTIY
.	TRBV21-1	.	ASSTYYRELVDTQY
TRBD2	TRBV11-2	once	ASSSIAGSRDNEQF
.	TRBV5-6	.	ASSFFAPRSEQY
TRBD1	TRBV11-2	.	ASSFGQVAYEQY